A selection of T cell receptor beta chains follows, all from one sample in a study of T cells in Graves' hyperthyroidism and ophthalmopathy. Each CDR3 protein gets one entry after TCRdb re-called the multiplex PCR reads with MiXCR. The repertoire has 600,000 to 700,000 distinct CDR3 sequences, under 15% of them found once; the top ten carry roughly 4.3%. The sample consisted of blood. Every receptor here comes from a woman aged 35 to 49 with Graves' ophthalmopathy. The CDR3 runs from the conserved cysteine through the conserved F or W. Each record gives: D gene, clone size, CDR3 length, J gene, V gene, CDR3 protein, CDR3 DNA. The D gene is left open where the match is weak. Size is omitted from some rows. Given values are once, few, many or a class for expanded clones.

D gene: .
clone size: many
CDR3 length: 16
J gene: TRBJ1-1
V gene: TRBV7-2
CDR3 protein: CASSAGIGGANTEAFF
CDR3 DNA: TGTGCCAGCAGCGCCGGAATAGGGGGGGCGAACACTGAAGCTTTCTTT

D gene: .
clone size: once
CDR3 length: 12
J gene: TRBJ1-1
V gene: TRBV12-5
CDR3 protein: CASGLNRGEAFF
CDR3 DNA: TGTGCTAGTGGTTTGAATAGAGGTGAAGCTTTCTTT

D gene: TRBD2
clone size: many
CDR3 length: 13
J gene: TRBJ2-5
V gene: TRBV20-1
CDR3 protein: CSARQAGGETQYF
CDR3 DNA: TGCAGTGCTAGGCAAGCGGGGGGGGAGACCCAGTACTTC

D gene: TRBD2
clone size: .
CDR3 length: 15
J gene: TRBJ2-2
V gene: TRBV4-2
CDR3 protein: CATGSGRAGTGELFF
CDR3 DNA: TGTGCCACCGGGAGCGGGAGGGCCGGCACCGGGGAGCTGTTTTTT

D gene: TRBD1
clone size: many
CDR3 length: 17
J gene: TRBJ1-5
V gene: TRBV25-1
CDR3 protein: CASGGTGAVFSNQPQHF
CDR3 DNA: TGTGCCAGCGGGGGGACAGGGGCCGTTTTCAGCAATCAGCCCCAGCATTTT

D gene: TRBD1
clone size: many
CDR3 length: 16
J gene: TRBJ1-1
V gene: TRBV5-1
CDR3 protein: CASSPRGTGPNTEAFF
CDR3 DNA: TGCGCCAGCAGCCCCCGGGGGACAGGGCCGAACACTGAAGCTTTCTTT

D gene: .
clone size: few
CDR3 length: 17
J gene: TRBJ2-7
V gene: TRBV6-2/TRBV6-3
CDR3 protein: CASSYVRGTLTRYEQYF
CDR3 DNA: TGTGCCAGCAGTTACGTTAGGGGAACCTTGACACGTTACGAGCAGTACTTC

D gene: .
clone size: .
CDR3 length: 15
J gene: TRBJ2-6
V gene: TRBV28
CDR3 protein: CASSLRNSGANVLTF
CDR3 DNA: TGTGCCAGCAGTTTAAGAAACTCTGGGGCCAACGTCCTGACTTTC

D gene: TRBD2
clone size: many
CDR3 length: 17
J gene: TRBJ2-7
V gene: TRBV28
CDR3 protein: CASSFPTSGRDWYEQYF
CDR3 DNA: TGTGCCAGCAGTTTTCCGACTAGCGGGAGGGACTGGTACGAGCAGTACTTC

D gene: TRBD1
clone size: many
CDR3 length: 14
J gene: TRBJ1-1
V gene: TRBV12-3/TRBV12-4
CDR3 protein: CASSLGTGSTEAFF
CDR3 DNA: TGTGCCAGCAGCCTCGGGACAGGGAGCACTGAAGCTTTCTTT

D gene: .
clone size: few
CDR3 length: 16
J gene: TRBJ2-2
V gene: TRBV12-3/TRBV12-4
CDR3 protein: CASSLGGGGPTGELFF
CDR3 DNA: TGTGCCAGCAGTTTAGGAGGGGGAGGGCCTACCGGGGAGCTGTTTTTT

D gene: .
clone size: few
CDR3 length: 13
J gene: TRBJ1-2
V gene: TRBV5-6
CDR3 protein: CASSGDRTYGYTF
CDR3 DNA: TGTGCCAGCAGCGGAGACAGGACGTATGGCTACACCTTC

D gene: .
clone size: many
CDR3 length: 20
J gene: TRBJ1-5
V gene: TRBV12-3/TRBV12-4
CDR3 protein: CASSFPGWDTSRGSNQPQHF
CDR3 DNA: TGTGCCAGCAGTTTTCCCGGTTGGGACACCTCCCGGGGCAGCAATCAGCCCCAGCATTTT

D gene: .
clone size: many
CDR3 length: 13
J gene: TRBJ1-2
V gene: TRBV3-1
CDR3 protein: CASSQDLNYGYTF
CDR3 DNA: TGTGCCAGCAGCCAAGACCTTAACTATGGCTACACCTTC

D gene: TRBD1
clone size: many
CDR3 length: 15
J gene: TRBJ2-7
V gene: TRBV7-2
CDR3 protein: CASSDAGQGIYREYF
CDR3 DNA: TGTGCCAGCAGCGACGCGGGACAGGGGATTTATAGGGAGTACTTC

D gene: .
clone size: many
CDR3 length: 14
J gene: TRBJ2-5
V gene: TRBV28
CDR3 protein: CASRHYPAGETQYF
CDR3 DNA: TGTGCCAGCAGACATTACCCCGCCGGGGAGACCCAGTACTTC

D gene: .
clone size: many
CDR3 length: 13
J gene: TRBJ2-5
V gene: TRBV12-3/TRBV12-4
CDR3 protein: CASSLGHEETQYF
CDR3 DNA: TGTGCCAGCAGTCTCGGACACGAAGAGACCCAGTACTTC

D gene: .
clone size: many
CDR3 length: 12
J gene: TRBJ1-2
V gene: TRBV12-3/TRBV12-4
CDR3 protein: CASSTRRGGYTF
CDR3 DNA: TGTGCCAGCAGTACCCGTAGGGGCGGCTACACCTTC

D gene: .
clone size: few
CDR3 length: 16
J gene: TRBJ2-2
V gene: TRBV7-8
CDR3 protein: CASSLVAGSNTGELFF
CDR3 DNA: TGTGCCAGCAGCTTAGTGGCGGGATCGAACACCGGGGAGCTGTTTTTT

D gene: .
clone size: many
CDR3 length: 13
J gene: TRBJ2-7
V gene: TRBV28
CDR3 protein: CASSLPLGNEQYF
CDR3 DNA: TGTGCCAGCAGTTTACCCCTAGGCAACGAGCAGTACTTC

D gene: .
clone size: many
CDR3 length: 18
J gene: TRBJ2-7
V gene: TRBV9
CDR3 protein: CASSAGPGGGATTYEQYF
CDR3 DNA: TGTGCCAGCAGCGCAGGTCCGGGGGGCGGCGCGACGACCTACGAGCAGTACTTC

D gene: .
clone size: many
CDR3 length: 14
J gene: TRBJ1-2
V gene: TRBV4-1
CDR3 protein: CASSQLKDSYGYTF
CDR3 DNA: TGCGCCAGCAGCCAGCTTAAGGACAGTTATGGCTACACCTTC

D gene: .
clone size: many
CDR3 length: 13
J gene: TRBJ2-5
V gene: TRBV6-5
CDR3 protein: CASNSGYKETQYF
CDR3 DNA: TGTGCCAGCAACTCAGGATATAAAGAGACCCAGTACTTC

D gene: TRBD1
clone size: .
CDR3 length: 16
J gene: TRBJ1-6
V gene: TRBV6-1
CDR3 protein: CASSPDRAGYNSPLHF
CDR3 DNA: TGTGCCAGCAGTCCAGACAGGGCGGGGTATAATTCACCCCTCCACTTT

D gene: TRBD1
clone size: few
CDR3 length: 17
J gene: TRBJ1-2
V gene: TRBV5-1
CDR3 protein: CASSLGAVTGNHYGYTF
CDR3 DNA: TGCGCCAGCAGCTTGGGGGCTGTGACAGGGAACCACTATGGCTACACCTTC

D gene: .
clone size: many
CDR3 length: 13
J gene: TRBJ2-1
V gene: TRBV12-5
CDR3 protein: CASGLPGSDEQFF
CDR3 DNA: TGTGCTAGTGGGCTGCCGGGGAGCGATGAGCAGTTCTTC

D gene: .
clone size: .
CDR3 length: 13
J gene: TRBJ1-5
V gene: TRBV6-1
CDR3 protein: CASSVGAGQPQHF
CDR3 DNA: TGTGCCAGCAGTGTGGGGGCAGGTCAGCCCCAGCATTTT

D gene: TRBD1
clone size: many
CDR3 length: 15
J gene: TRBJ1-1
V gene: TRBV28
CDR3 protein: CASNAGDRGSAEAFF
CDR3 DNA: TGTGCCAGCAATGCGGGCGACAGGGGTTCGGCTGAAGCTTTCTTT

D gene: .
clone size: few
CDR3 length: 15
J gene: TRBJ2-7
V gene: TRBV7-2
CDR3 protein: CASSLAGGAGYEQYF
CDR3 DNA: TGTGCCAGCAGCTTAGCCGGGGGCGCGGGCTACGAGCAGTACTTC

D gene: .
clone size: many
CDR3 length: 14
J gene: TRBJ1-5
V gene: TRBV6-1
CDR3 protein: CASSLRDPYQPQHF
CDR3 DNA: TGTGCCAGCAGTCTTCGAGACCCCTATCAGCCCCAGCATTTT

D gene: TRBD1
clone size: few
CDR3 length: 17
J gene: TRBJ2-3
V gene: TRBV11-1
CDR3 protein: CASSPGWTGGASDTQYF
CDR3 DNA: TGTGCCAGCAGCCCCGGCTGGACAGGGGGCGCATCGGATACGCAGTATTTT

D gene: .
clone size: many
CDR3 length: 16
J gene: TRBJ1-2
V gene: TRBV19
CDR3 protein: CASSIWTALGSYGYTF
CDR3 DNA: TGTGCCAGTAGTATCTGGACAGCCTTAGGGAGCTATGGCTACACCTTC

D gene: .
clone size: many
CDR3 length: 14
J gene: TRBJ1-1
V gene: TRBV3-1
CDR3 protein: CASSWTAPNTEAFF
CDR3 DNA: TGTGCCAGCAGCTGGACTGCCCCGAACACTGAAGCTTTCTTT

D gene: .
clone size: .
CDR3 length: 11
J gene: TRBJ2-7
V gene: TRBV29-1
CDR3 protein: CSVARNYEQYF
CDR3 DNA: TGCAGCGTTGCCAGAAATTACGAGCAGTACTTC

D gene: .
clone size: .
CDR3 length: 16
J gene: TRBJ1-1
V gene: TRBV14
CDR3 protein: CASSQATRVRSTEAFF
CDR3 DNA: TGTGCCAGCAGCCAAGCTACCCGGGTAAGGAGCACTGAAGCTTTCTTT

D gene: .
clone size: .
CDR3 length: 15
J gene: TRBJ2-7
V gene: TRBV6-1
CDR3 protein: CASSDSHRNSYEQYF
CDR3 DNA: TGTGCCAGCAGTGACAGCCACAGGAACTCCTACGAGCAGTACTTC

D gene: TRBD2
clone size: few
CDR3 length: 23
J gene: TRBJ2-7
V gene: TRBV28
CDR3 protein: CASSFQGRTTLGTSGRPGYEQYF
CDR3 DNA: TGTGCCAGCAGTTTCCAGGGAAGGACTACTCTCGGGACTAGCGGGAGGCCTGGCTACGAGCAGTACTTC

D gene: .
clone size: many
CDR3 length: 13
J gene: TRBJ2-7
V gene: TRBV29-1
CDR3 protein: CSAQNRDRYEQYF
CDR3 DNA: TGCAGCGCCCAAAACAGGGACCGCTACGAGCAGTACTTC

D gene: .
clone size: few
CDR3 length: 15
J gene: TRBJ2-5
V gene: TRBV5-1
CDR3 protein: CASSLAAGRGETQYF
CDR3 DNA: TGCGCCAGCAGCTTGGCGGCAGGTCGAGGAGAGACCCAGTACTTC

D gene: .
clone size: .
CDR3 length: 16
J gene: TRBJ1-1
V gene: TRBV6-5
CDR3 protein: CASSYTAVRMNTEAFF
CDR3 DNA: TGTGCCAGCAGTTATACGGCAGTTAGGATGAACACTGAAGCTTTCTTT

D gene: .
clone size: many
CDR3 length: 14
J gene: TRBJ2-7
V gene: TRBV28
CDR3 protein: CASSLGRRAYEQYF
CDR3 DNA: TGTGCCAGCAGTTTAGGCCGTAGGGCCTACGAGCAGTACTTC

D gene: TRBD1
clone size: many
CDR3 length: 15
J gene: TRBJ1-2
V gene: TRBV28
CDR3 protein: CASRQTGQGYYGYTF
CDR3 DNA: TGTGCCAGCCGACAAACTGGACAGGGTTACTATGGCTACACCTTC

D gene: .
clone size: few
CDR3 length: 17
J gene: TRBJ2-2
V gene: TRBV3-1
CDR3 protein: CASSQERRTDVTGELFF
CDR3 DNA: TGTGCCAGCAGCCAAGAAAGACGGACTGACGTTACCGGGGAGCTGTTTTTT

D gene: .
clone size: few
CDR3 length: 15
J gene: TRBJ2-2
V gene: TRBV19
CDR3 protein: CATAPGPGFTGELFF
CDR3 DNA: TGTGCCACCGCACCGGGGCCAGGGTTCACCGGGGAGCTGTTTTTT